The clone carrying this T cell receptor (beta chain) appeared a few times. What it binds is unknown. Conversion of TCR transcripts into cDNA relied on 5'RACE template switching, which added a universal primer site and UMIs. A single record per CDR3 protein comes from TCRdb applying MiXCR to the 5' RACE reads. The table shows under 550,000 distinct CDR3 sequences, with 21% occurring only once. This entry belongs to a study of T cells after yellow fever vaccination. Broader study findings: After the booster, approximately 95% of CD4 and more than 75% of CD8 primary-response clones were re-detected. Bulk-population clonotypes that are abundant could appear as contaminants in FACS-sorted repertoires.

With 4 bases clipped from V and 2 bases from J, the junction kept 1 base outside the gene matches. This CDR3 is 13 amino acids long. Germline-derived CDR1 and CDR2 are DFQATT and SNEGSKA (reference sequence). The input for sequencing was PBMCs, taken roughly 20 days after the first yellow fever vaccination. The chain employs TRBV20-1 and TRBJ2-5; TRBD2 matches 10 bases. The clonotype was recovered from a man aged 18 to 35 who received the YFV17D yellow fever vaccine. The CDR3 region is CSAMTSGQETQYF. The CDR3 DNA reads TGCAGTGCTATGACTAGCGGGCAAGAGACCCAGTACTTC.